The entry that follows covers one T cell receptor (beta chain) sequence. Its antigen is not known. Germline V lookup: CDR1 SQVTM, CDR2 ANQGSEA. The V end was cut by 5 bases, the J end by 1 base, with 17 bases between. This CDR3 has 15 residues. The source of the sample is a study of identical twins. The study, taken as a whole, reports: Cord blood beta clonotypes present at high abundance carried fewer insertions; no such pattern appeared in memory repertoires. Out-of-frame alpha sequences shared between twins exhibited an excess of low generation probability.

Unique molecular identifiers were in the cDNA, with template-switch universal primer binding. TCRdb redid the calling of the 5' RACE reads with MiXCR, one entry per CDR3 protein. The repertoire includes hundreds of thousands of distinct CDR3 sequences, 20% to 25% of them detected once, and roughly 0.5% sits in the top ten. These records were also assigned to another study, of yellow fever vaccine responses in identical twins.

Sequenced sample: CD4+ T cells sorted from blood. This clonotype was sampled from a woman in her late teens or twenties in good health. The genes are TRBV29-1 and TRBJ2-5; a weak D match, TRBD1 (6 bases). CDR3 sequence: CSVYRRRGVQETQYF. The CDR3 DNA sequence: TGCAGCGTTTATCGCCGCAGGGGCGTCCAAGAGACCCAGTACTTC.